This T cell receptor beta chain was retrieved from a study of T cells in Graves' hyperthyroidism and ophthalmopathy. This clonotype showed up just a few times. RNA transcripts gave rise to amplified TCR beta CDR3 regions. Carried out on the TCR CDR3, a first-round RT-PCR used the HTBI primer set. TCRdb analysed the multiplex PCR reads with MiXCR anew, one entry per CDR3 protein. The table includes about 590,000 distinct CDR3 sequences, around 14% detected once. V lost 3 bases and J 3 bases, leaving 13 bases between the germline ends. CDR1 is SGDLS and CDR2 is YYNGEE in the germline V gene. CDR3 length: 15 residues. Each ophthalmopathy patient scored at least 3 on the Clinical Activity Score and at least 4 on NOSPECS grade, with duration under 3 months.

The sequence was collected from a woman younger than 30 with Graves' ophthalmopathy. Material for sequencing was blood. The chain couples TRBV9 to TRBJ2-1; TRBD2 is a possible D gene (7 bases). This CDR3 reads CASSEGGESYNEQFF. For the CDR3, the DNA is TGTGCCAGCAGCGAGGGGGGGGAAAGCTACAATGAGCAGTTCTTC.